This TCR beta chain appears in the sequencing data of a study of prognosis after radiotherapy for stage I lung cancer (dated by TCRdb to the early 2020s). Looking at the study overall: Between April 2018 and early 2019, around 19 patients with stage I NSCLC were enrolled in Nanjing, China. Some 15 of the patients were found to have newly diagnosed primary stage I lung tumors, and roughly 5 were living with oligometastatic NSCLC after surgical resection of the primary tumor. Every patient was regarded as medically inoperable, because of comorbidities in about a dozen cases and refusal of surgery in 6 or 7 cases. The cohort was made up of around 14 men and roughly 6 women, with a median age of around 68 years and an age range of about 50 to 90 years. On tumor histology, fewer than 15 patients had adenocarcinoma and several had squamous cell carcinoma. SBRT was delivered in 3 to 5 fractions with a biologically effective dose of at least 100 Gy, and image-guided IMRT or VMAT was used for delivery. In every patient, SBRT was given without any concurrent therapy. About 20% of the 19 patients developed distant metastases after SBRT, at a median of around seven months; the other 15 showed no significant progression. The study profiled peripheral blood TCR beta repertoires from stage I NSCLC patients before and after stereotactic body radiotherapy and related them to distant failure. A total of around 40 blood samples from roughly 20 patients were sequenced, with one sample obtained before and one obtained after SBRT for each patient. Beyond this particular receptor, the publication reports: Post-SBRT Shannon entropy and its change from baseline were lower in patients who developed distant metastases; baseline Shannon entropy was not associated with metastases. After SBRT, the count of unique TCR clones dropped from a median of approximately 10,000 beforehand to roughly 6,800 afterward (Wilcoxon paired P=0.011). All reported P values were unadjusted for multiple comparisons. Limitations of the study included a small cohort and short follow-up, and the study findings need independent validation. No determination of tumor specificity was made for expanded TCR clones. TRBV and TRBJ usage frequencies reportedly varied with metastasis status, involving two V genes at baseline and some ten V and two J genes after SBRT.

A history of other malignancies or of prior chemotherapy or radiotherapy was absent in all patients, and node-negative disease was shown on CT and PET/CT in all patients. At each of two time points, around 6 milliliters of peripheral venous blood were collected into EDTA tubes. Ficoll-Paque Plus density-gradient centrifugation was used to isolate PBMCs. Samples were stored at -80°C immediately after collection until analysis. This clonotype was found many times. The antigen it recognizes is unknown. Base qualities are not at hand, and no much larger clone is one base apart. The CDR3 covers 14 residues, taking in both the cysteine and the phenylalanine. Only the CDR3 DNA is retained, 42 bases long and in frame from the first base. V is shortened by 6 bases, J by 0 bases, and the region joining them spans 12 bases. The germline V gene provides CDR1 SGHVS and CDR2 FNYEAQ. Two rounds of multiplex PCR on genomic DNA were used to amplify the TCR beta CDR3 region. The first PCR round used primers specific to each TRBV and TRBJ gene, with sequences filed in Chinese patent CN105087789A. Universal primers were used in the second PCR round. The Roche High Pure PCR Template Preparation Kit was used to extract genomic DNA from the frozen PBMCs. An Illumina HiSeq 3000 was used to sequence the libraries paired-end with 151 bp reads. The authors' analysis ran thus. CutAdapt was used to discard raw reads that did not contain the multiplex PCR primer sequences. PEAR was used to merge high-quality paired reads into contigs. TRB V, D and J gene segments were assigned to each contig with MiXCR by alignment to reference sequences. To remove sequencing errors, CDR3 sequences were clustered according to base quality and sequence similarity. Shannon entropy, normalized by the natural log of the productive TCR sequence number, served as the measure of diversity. To get clonality, Shannon entropy was divided by the natural log of the number of unique clonotypes, and that result was subtracted from one. Progression-free survival cut-offs for repertoire metrics were chosen using the Youden index of ROC curves, with analyses run in R 3.5.3. TCRdb reworked the public reads: Q25 trimming with fastp, MiXCR clone assembly, productive beta chains retained. Every distinct CDR3 protein forms one entry, paired with its most common genes and DNA. None of the V and J calls come from the authors' own analysis; TCRdb made them. Across this sample there are roughly 30,000 distinct CDR3 sequences, with just over 40% seen only once. Around 33% of the sample belongs to the ten largest clones.

The sequence links TRBV7-6 to TRBJ2-7; a tentative D match to TRBD1 spans 5 bases. Source: PBMCs, taken before or after stereotactic body radiation therapy (not recorded which). The receptor was isolated from a donor aged 50 or older with non-small cell lung cancer. CDR3 loop: CASRTDTSSYEQYF. Here is the DNA: TGTGCCAGCAGGACAGATACAAGCTCCTACGAGCAGTACTTC.